Presented here are 9 T cell receptor beta chains from one specimen sequenced in a study of T cells in Graves' hyperthyroidism and ophthalmopathy. RNA transcripts yielded amplified TCR beta CDR3 regions. The HTBI primer set drove a first-round RT-PCR of the TCR CDR3. TCRdb re-analysed the multiplex PCR reads in MiXCR, keeping a single row per CDR3 protein. Among approximately 640,000 distinct CDR3 sequences listed, around 15% were seen once. Sequenced: blood. The receptor source for this set is a woman aged 25-40 years with Graves' hyperthyroidism.

This clonotype was counted only a few times. A read error may explain this, as a much larger clone is one base away. Here the CDR3 omits its conserved ending phenylalanine or tryptophan, so a read error is the likely source. The chain has TRBV11-2 and TRBJ2-1, with 11 bases matching TRBD2. V lost 6 bases to trimming and J lost 2 bases; unmatched junction nucleotides: 6. The CDR3 is 16 residues long. Looked up from germline, CDR1 is SGHAT and CDR2 is FQNNGV. CDR3 protein: CASRGLAEGAYNEQFL. The CDR3 DNA reads TGTGCCAGCAGGGGACTAGCGGAGGGGGCCTACAATGAGCAGTTCCTC.

The CDR3 DNA sequence: TGTGCCAGCAGAACGACGGGAGATGGCTACACCTTC. Its protein is CASRTTGDGYTF. The gene calls are TRBV6-1 and TRBJ1-2; D not certain. In germline, CDR1 is MNHNS, CDR2 SASEGT. The V end lost 6 bases, the J end lost 6 bases, and 11 bases lay between the germline ends. The CDR3 is 12 residues long.

The CDR3 DNA sequence: TGTGCCAGCAGCGAGACGGGACAGCCGAACACTGAAGCTTTCTTT. Protein: CASSETGQPNTEAFF. This chain links TRBV9 with TRBJ1-1, with 7 bases fitting TRBD1. The V gene's germline CDR1 is SGDLS and CDR2 YYNGEE. V lost 3 bases to trimming and J lost 1 base; unmatched junction nucleotides: 6. This CDR3 comprises 15 residues.

This clonotype occurred many times. The gene calls are TRBV9 and TRBJ2-5; D possibly corresponds to TRBD2 (6 bases). CDR3 size: 13 residues. With 3 bases removed from V and 2 bases from J, the gap between germline ends came to 8 bases. In germline, CDR1 is SGDLS, CDR2 YYNGEE. The CDR3 loop is CASSGGVQETQYF. As DNA, the CDR3 is TGTGCCAGCAGCGGGGGGGTTCAAGAGACCCAGTACTTC.

This clonotype was detected only a few times. The CDR3 loop reads CASSVDNIDYGYTF. CDR3 DNA sequence: TGTGCCAGCAGCGTAGATAACATAGACTATGGCTACACCTTC. The chain has TRBV9 and TRBJ1-2; D is unclear. Trimming took off 0 bases at V and 3 bases at J, with 9 bases between the two ends. This CDR3 is built from 14 residues. Looked up from germline, CDR1 is SGDLS and CDR2 is YYNGEE. The entire variable domain, with the rest obtained from reference TRBV9 and TRBJ1-2, is as follows: DSGVTQTPKHLITATGQRVTLRCSPRSGDLSVYWYQQSLDQGLQFLIQYYNGEERAKGNILERFSAQQFPDLHSELNLSSLELGDSALYFCASSVDNIDYGYTFGSGTRLTVV.

This clonotype was recorded a few times. V is TRBV9 and J is TRBJ1-1; 7 nucleotides agree with TRBD1. The J segment lost 7 bases and the V segment lost 3 bases, leaving 6 bases of the junction unmatched. The CDR3 runs to 13 residues. The germline V gene has CDR1 SGDLS and CDR2 YYNGEE. The CDR3 loop reads CASSEGAGVEAFF. The DNA for the CDR3 is TGTGCCAGCAGCGAGGGGGCCGGAGTTGAAGCTTTCTTT.

This clonotype was seen at least ten times. The genes are TRBV7-2 and TRBJ2-7; 12 bases are shared with TRBD2. The J segment lost 0 bases and the V segment lost 3 bases, leaving 3 bases of the junction unmatched. Germline loops: CDR1 SGHTA, CDR2 FQGNSA. The CDR3 is 16 amino acids. The CDR3 region has the DNA TGTGCCAGCAGCTTGGGACTAGCGGGCTACTCCTACGAGCAGTACTTC. It encodes CASSLGLAGYSYEQYF.

The chain recombines TRBV7-6 with TRBJ2-3; TRBD1 matches at 7 bases. Germline V gene data show CDR1 as SGHVS and CDR2 as FNYEAQ. The V gene end was trimmed by 1 base and the J gene end by 0 bases; junction bases not matched to a gene: 4. There are 16 residues in the CDR3. The CDR3 sequence: CASSLDRGGSTDTQYF. The CDR3 coding sequence is TGTGCCAGCAGCTTAGACAGGGGTGGAAGCACAGATACGCAGTATTTT. Supplemented by reference TRBV7-6 and TRBJ2-3, the full variable domain reads GAGVSQSPRYKVTKRGQDVALRCDPISGHVSLYWYRQALGQGPEFLTYFNYEAQQDKSGLPNDRFSAERPEGSISTLTIQRTEQRDSAMYRCASSLDRGGSTDTQYFGPGTRLTVL.

There are many counts of this clonotype. This chain connects TRBV30 to TRBJ2-2; D gene uncertain. Trimming removed 7 bases at V and 3 bases at J, with 15 bases between. CDR3 size: 14 residues. Germline V gene data show CDR1 as GTSNPN and CDR2 as SVGIG (reference sequence). In nucleotides, the CDR3 is TGTGCCTTGGATTTACCCACGGACACCGGGGAGCTGTTTTTT. Translated, it gives CALDLPTDTGELFF.